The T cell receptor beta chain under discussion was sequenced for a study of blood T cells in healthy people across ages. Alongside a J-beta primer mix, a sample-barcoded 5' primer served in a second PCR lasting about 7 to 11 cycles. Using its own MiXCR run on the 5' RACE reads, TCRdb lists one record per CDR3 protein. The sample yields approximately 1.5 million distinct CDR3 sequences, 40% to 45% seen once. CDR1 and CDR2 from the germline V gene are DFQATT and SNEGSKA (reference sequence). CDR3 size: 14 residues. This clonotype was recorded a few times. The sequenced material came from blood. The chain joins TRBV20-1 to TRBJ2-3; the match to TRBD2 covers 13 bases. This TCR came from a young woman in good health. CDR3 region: CRTSGGAGTDTQYF. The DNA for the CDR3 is TGCAGAACTAGCGGGGGGGCCGGCACAGATACGCAGTATTTT.